The sequence of this TCR beta chain was determined in a study of T cell changes during pregnancy in multiple sclerosis. Profiling relied on immunoSEQ multiplex PCR, and the TCRdb table lists in-frame clones only, not all of them. The sample includes tens of thousands of clones, roughly 89% of them seen just once. The CDR3 is 15 amino acids. Germline V gene lookup returns CDR1 SGHRS and CDR2 YFSETQ. V lost 0 bases, J lost 1 base, and 7 bases lay in between. This chain links TRBV5-1 with TRBJ2-2; tentatively, D is TRBD2 (5 bases). The source was peripheral blood, collected after pregnancy. This clonotype was sampled from a female donor in good health, enrolled as a control in a pregnancy study. CDR3 bases: TGCGCCAGCAGCTTGGTTCGGGGGAACACCGGGGAGCTGTTTTTT. Amino acids: CASSLVRGNTGELFF.